Below are 4 T cell receptor beta chains sequenced from a single sample in a study of response to subunit inactivated influenza vaccine. TCRdb reanalysed the RT-PCR reads using MiXCR and keeps one entry per CDR3 protein. The sample holds about 520,000 distinct CDR3 sequences, about 25% seen once. The sequencing used CD4+ T cells sorted from PBMCs, collected less than 6 days after vaccination. The receptors here all came from a man aged 50 to 59 who received an inactivated influenza vaccine.

In this sample, this clonotype turned up many times. This chain links TRBV12-3 or TRBV12-4 with TRBJ2-5; D is unclear. V lost 2 bases to trimming and J lost 1 base, with 5 bases between them. This CDR3 contains 13 residues. As DNA, the CDR3 is TGTGCCAGCAGTTTATGGGGCCAAGAGACCCAGTACTTC. As protein: CASSLWGQETQYF.

This clonotype was observed a few times. The chain recombines TRBV20-1 with TRBJ2-7, with a weak D call TRBD2 (6 bases). Germline CDR1 and CDR2: DFQATT and SNEGSKA (reference sequence). The V end lost 0 bases, the J end lost 2 bases, and 14 bases lay between the germline ends. The length of the CDR3 is 15 residues. The CDR3 DNA is TGCAGTGCTAGAGATGGGATAGCGGTTACCTACGAGCAGTACTTC. It is translated as CSARDGIAVTYEQYF.

This chain connects TRBV12-3 or TRBV12-4 to TRBJ1-1, with unresolved D. This CDR3 spans 11 amino acids. Trimming cost V 2 bases and J 9 bases, with 7 bases left between them. The CDR3 DNA reads as TGTGCCAGCAGTTTATCGGGAAAAGCTTTCTTT. This codes for CASSLSGKAFF.

The V call is TRBV27, the J call TRBJ1-4; TRBD1 aligns across 9 bases. The trim removed 5 bases at V and 8 bases at J, leaving 9 bases unmatched. The CDR3 runs 15 residues. Per germline, CDR1 MNHEY and CDR2 SMNVEV (reference sequence). This CDR3 reads CASSLWTGAAEKLFF. CDR3 nucleotide sequence: TGTGCCAGCAGTCTTTGGACAGGGGCGGCGGAAAAACTGTTTTTT. Combining the CDR3 with reference TRBV27 and TRBJ1-4 gives the whole variable domain EAQVTQNPRYLITVTGKKLTVTCSQNMNHEYMSWYRQDPGLGLRQIYYSMNVEVTDKGDVPEGYKVSRKEKRNFPLILESPSPNQTSLYFCASSLWTGAAEKLFFGSGTQLSVL.